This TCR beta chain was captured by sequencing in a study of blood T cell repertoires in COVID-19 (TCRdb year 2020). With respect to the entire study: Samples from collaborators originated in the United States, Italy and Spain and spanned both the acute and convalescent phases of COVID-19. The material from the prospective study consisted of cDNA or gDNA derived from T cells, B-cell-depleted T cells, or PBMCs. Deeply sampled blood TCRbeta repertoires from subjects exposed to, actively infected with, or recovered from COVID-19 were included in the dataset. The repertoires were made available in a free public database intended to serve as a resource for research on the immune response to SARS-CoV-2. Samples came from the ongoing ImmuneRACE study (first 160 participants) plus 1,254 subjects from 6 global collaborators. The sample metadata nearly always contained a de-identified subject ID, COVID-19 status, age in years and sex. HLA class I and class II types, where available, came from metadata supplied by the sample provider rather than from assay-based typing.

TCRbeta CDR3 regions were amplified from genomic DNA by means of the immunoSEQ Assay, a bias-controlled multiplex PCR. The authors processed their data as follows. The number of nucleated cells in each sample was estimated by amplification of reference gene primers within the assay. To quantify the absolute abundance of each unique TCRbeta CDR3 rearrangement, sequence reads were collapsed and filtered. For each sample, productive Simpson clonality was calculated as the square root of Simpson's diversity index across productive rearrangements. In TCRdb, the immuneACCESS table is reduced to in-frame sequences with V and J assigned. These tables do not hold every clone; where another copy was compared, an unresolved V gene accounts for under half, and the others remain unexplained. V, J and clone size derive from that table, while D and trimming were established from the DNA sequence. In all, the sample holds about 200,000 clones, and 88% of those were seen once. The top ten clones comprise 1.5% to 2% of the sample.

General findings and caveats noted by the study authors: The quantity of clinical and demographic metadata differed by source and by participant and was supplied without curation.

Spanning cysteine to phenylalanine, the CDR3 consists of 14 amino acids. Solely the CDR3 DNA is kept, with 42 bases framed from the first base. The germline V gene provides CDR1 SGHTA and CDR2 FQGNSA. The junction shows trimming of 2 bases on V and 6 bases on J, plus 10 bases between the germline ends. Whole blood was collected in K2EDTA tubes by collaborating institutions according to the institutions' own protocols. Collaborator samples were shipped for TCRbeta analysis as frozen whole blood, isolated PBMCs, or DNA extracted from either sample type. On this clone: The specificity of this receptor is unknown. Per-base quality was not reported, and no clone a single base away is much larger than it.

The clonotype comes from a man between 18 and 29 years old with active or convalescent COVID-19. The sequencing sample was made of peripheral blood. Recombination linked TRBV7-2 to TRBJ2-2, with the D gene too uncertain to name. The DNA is TGTGCCAGCAGCTTATTGTCGGTAGCCGGGGAGCTGTTTTTT. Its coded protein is CASSLLSVAGELFF. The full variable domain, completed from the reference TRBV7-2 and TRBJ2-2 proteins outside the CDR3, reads GAGVSQSPSNKVTEKGKDVELRCDPISGHTALYWYRQSLGQGLEFLIYFQGNSAPDKSGLPSDRFSAERTGGSVSTLTIQRTQQEDSAVYLCASSLLSVAGELFFGEGSRLTVL.